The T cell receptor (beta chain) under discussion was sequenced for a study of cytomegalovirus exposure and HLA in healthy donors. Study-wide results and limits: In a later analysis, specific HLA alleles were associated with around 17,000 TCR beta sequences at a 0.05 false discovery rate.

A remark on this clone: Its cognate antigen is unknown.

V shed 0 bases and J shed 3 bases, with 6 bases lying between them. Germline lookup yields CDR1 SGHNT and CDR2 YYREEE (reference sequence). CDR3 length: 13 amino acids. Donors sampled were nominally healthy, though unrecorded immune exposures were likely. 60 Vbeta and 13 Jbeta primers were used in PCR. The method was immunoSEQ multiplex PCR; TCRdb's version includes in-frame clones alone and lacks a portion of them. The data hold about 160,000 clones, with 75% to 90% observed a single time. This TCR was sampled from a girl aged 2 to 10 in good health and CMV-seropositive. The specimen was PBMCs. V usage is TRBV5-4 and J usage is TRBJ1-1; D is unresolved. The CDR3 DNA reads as TGTGCCAGCAGCTTGGCTAGTTACACTGAAGCTTTCTTT. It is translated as CASSLASYTEAFF.